The table lists the clone carrying this T cell receptor (beta chain) with a count of one. The target antigen is unknown. V lost 2 bases and J lost 1, with 10 bases in between. Germline V gene lookup returns CDR1 SGHTA and CDR2 FQGTGA. The CDR3 spans 15 residues. The source of the sample is a study of shared clonotypes between healthy human individuals. Findings and limits, study-wide: Naive CD4 clonotype sharing across several donors was 4% to 5%.

Running of the assay took place at deep level. Clones were sequenced by immunoSEQ multiplex PCR, and TCRdb holds only the in-frame ones, with some missing. The sample comprises 2.3 million or so clones, 90% to 95% of which are singletons, and about 0.39% rests with the top ten. Material: naive CD4+ T cells from PBMCs. Subset: CD45RA+ positively selected. This receptor was taken from a man aged 18 to 30 in good health. Some clones in this sample may be carry-over from other donors' samples. J is TRBJ2-3 and V is TRBV7-3; weak D call: TRBD2 (5 bases). For the CDR3, the DNA is TGTGCCAGCAGCTTATCAAGCGGCCGCACAGATACGCAGTATTTT. Translation: CASSLSSGRTDTQYF.